This entry lists 20 T cell receptor beta chains sequenced from one sample in a study of vaccination effects on CD4 cells after COVID-19 (dated by TCRdb to between 2022 and 2023). The method was the immunoSEQ multiplex PCR assay. TCRdb provides this immuneACCESS table in a form limited to in-frame rearrangements. Some clones are lacking; in checked studies, under half of them reflect an unresolved V gene, and why the rest are absent is not known. This sample holds tens of thousands of clones; just under 75% were observed only once. Together, the top ten hold over 2% of the sample. These receptors have no identified antigens. After 10 days of culture, CD4+ T cells were isolated with the EasySep CD4+ T cell isolation kit. Two doses of either the BNT162b2 or the mRNA-1273 mRNA SARS-CoV-2 vaccine were administered to participants. The sample here was CD4+ T cells from PBMCs cultured without peptide, taken after COVID-19 vaccination. The receptors come from a human donor who received a COVID-19 vaccine.

J is TRBJ2-2 and V is TRBV7-2; D is perhaps TRBD1 (6 bases). The germline CDR1 and CDR2 sequences are SGHTA and FQGNSA. The CDR3 covers 14 residues. The germline V and J ends were trimmed by 6 bases and 2 bases, with 10 bases remaining between them. CDR3 loop: CASSPDRNTGELFF. Here the CDR3 DNA reads TGTGCCAGCAGTCCGGACAGAAACACCGGGGAGCTGTTTTTT.

The rearrangement links TRBV21-1 to TRBJ1-3; the table assigns TRBD1, which was not confirmed against the DNA. TRBV21-1 is classified as a pseudogene. The length of the CDR3 is 19 residues. The DNA of the CDR3 is TGTGCCAGCAGCAAAGTCCTAGTGGGACAGAAAAATTCTGGAAACACCATATATTTT. It is translated as CASSKVLVGQKNSGNTIYF.

The chain carries TRBV14 and TRBJ1-3; possibly TRBD1 for D (6 bases). V was shortened by 1 base and J by 3 bases, with 10 bases between the two germline ends. This CDR3 has 15 amino acids. The germline V gene has CDR1 SGHDN and CDR2 FVKESK. The CDR3: CASSQVQGHGNTIYF. CDR3 nucleotides: TGTGCCAGCAGCCAAGTACAGGGTCATGGAAACACCATATATTTT.

The rearrangement joins TRBV19 to TRBJ1-4; the match to TRBD1 covers 7 bases. From germline, CDR1 is LNHDA and CDR2 SQIVND (reference sequence). The CDR3 is 14 residues long. J gave up 2 bases and V 4 bases, and 1 base lay outside the gene matches. The CDR3 spells CASSRQGTNEKLFF. The CDR3 DNA follows: TGTGCCAGTAGTAGACAGGGTACTAATGAAAAACTGTTTTTT.

This clone has more than one count but fewer than ten. This chain uses TRBV4-1 with TRBJ1-6, with D maybe TRBD1 (5 bases). In germline, CDR1 is MGHRA, CDR2 YSYEKL. The ends were cut back, 3 bases at V and 7 bases at J, with 16 bases in the middle. The CDR3 is made up of 16 amino acids. The CDR3 nucleotides read TGCGCCAGCAGCCAGGTCGGTGGGACGGAAAATTCACCCCTCCACTTT. It translates to CASSQVGGTENSPLHF.

The rearrangement uses TRBV5-5 and TRBJ1-5; tentative D call: TRBD1 (5 bases). V gave up 3 bases and J gave up 8 bases, with 12 bases separating them. CDR3 size: 13 residues. Germline V lookup: CDR1 SGHKS, CDR2 YYEKEE (reference sequence). The CDR3 coding sequence is TGTGCCAGCAGCTCGGGGGGTATTGAGCCCCAGCATTTT. This gives the protein CASSSGGIEPQHF.

V usage is TRBV24-1 and J usage is TRBJ2-3; no reliable D call. CDR1 and CDR2 (germline): KGHDR, SFDVKD. V lost 1 base, J lost 7 bases, and 8 bases lay in between. The CDR3 runs to 13 residues. The CDR3 is CATSDLGSNTQYF. Written as DNA, the CDR3 is TGTGCCACCAGTGATTTAGGATCAAATACGCAGTATTTT.

This clone was counted a few times. This rearrangement joins TRBV5-1 to TRBJ1-3; D is unclear. Deletions cut 0 bases from V and 4 bases from J, with 8 bases between. This CDR3 contains 14 residues. Germline V gene sequence: CDR1 SGHRS, CDR2 YFSETQ. CDR3 in DNA: TGCGCCAGCAGCTTGGGTACACCAGGAAACACCATATATTTT. It yields the protein CASSLGTPGNTIYF.

This chain joins TRBV5-7 and TRBJ1-3; D ambiguous. TRBV5-7 is assigned to the ORF class and has an uncertain function. V was shortened by 0 bases and J by 7 bases, with 14 bases between the two germline ends. The CDR3 extends over 15 amino acids. Here the CDR3 reads CASSLDRAVRNTIYF. DNA of the CDR3: TGTGCCAGCAGCTTGGACAGAGCGGTCAGGAACACCATATATTTT.

The rearrangement links TRBV7-9 to TRBJ1-1; a weak D match, TRBD1 (5 bases). Trimming took off 3 bases at V and 5 bases at J, with 13 bases between the two ends. The germline gives CDR1 SEHNR, CDR2 FQNEAQ (reference sequence). This CDR3 spans 14 amino acids. The CDR3 sequence: CASSLFAGDTEAFF. CDR3 sequence (DNA): TGTGCCAGCAGCTTGTTCGCGGGGGATACTGAAGCTTTCTTT.

This clone showed up just a few times. The chain combines TRBV3-1 (or the pseudogene TRBV3-2) with TRBJ2-2; D gene ambiguous. The V gene's germline CDR1 is LGHDT and CDR2 YNNKEL (reference sequence). This CDR3 is 15 amino acids long. The V end was cut by 4 bases, the J end by 6 bases, with 15 bases between. The DNA of the CDR3 is TGTGCCAGCAGCCTCCGACCACTGGTACCCGGGGAGCTGTTTTTT. The encoded protein is CASSLRPLVPGELFF.

V and J are TRBV15 and TRBJ2-3, with 7 bases that match TRBD2. Per the germline V gene, CDR1 is LNHNV and CDR2 is YYDKDF (reference sequence). The CDR3 extends over 12 amino acids. V trimming: 5 bases; J trimming: 8 bases; junction bases outside the gene matches: 4. CDR3 region: CATSWTSSTQYF. The CDR3 nucleotides read TGTGCCACCAGCTGGACTAGTTCTACGCAGTATTTT.

This clone was seen once. The CDR3 sequence is CATRRDRTVTDTQYF. The CDR3 DNA sequence: TGTGCCACCAGAAGGGACAGGACAGTCACAGATACGCAGTATTTT. This rearrangement joins TRBV24-1 to TRBJ2-3; 8 positions match TRBD1. In germline, CDR1 is KGHDR, CDR2 SFDVKD. This CDR3 spans 15 amino acids. After removal of 7 bases from V and 2 bases from J, the junction contained 7 bases not matched to a gene.

The chain combines TRBV5-4 with TRBJ1-2, with TRBD1 matching 8 bases. The CDR3 length is 13 residues. Trimming removed 4 bases from V and 8 bases from J; junction bases left unmatched: 7. Germline CDR1 is SGHNT and CDR2 is YYREEE (reference sequence). The CDR3 spells CASSQTGVGGYTF. CDR3 DNA sequence: TGTGCCAGCAGCCAGACAGGGGTGGGGGGCTACACCTTC.

The chain links TRBV9 to TRBJ2-3, with 8 bases lining up with TRBD2. CDR1 is SGDLS, CDR2 YYNGEE, per germline. With V trimmed by 4 bases and J by 0 bases, 4 bases remained unmatched. CDR3 length: 15 amino acids. CDR3 coding DNA: TGTGCCAGCAGCTTTAGCGGGGCGAGCACAGATACGCAGTATTTT. This codes for CASSFSGASTDTQYF. The whole variable domain, filled in from reference TRBV9 and TRBJ2-3, reads DSGVTQTPKHLITATGQRVTLRCSPRSGDLSVYWYQQSLDQGLQFLIQYYNGEERAKGNILERFSAQQFPDLHSELNLSSLELGDSALYFCASSFSGASTDTQYFGPGTRLTVL.

The chain employs TRBV3-1 (or the pseudogene TRBV3-2) and TRBJ2-1, with D unresolved. V was pared by 2 bases and J by 5 bases, with 16 bases between. The CDR3 runs 16 residues. Germline V CDR1 and CDR2: LGHDT, YNNKEL (reference sequence). CDR3 in DNA: TGTGCCAGCAGCCAATTCACCCCCCTCATCGACAATGAGCAGTTCTTC. Translated, it gives CASSQFTPLIDNEQFF.

This clone was seen just once. The V and J genes are TRBV6-1 and TRBJ1-1; TRBD1 might be the D (6 bases). Germline V CDR1 and CDR2: MNHNS, SASEGT. The CDR3 runs 17 residues. The V and J ends lost 0 bases and 0 bases respectively, with 14 bases between them. CDR3 coding DNA: TGTGCCAGCAGTGAAGCGCTTCGGGGGCCTATGAACACTGAAGCTTTCTTT. It codes for CASSEALRGPMNTEAFF.

V usage is TRBV7-3 and J usage is TRBJ1-1; D is perhaps TRBD1 (6 bases). Germline CDR1 SGHTA, CDR2 FQGTGA. CDR3 length equals 14 residues. Trimming took off 3 bases at V and 3 bases at J, with 11 bases between the two ends. The CDR3 DNA sequence: TGTGCCAGCAGCTTGAGGGGGGGGTACACTGAAGCTTTCTTT. Translating it yields CASSLRGGYTEAFF.

The rearrangement uses TRBV6-5 and TRBJ1-1; possible D gene TRBD1, 5 bases. This CDR3 is built from 15 residues. The germline V gene encodes CDR1 MNHEY and CDR2 SVGAGI. Trimming left V 3 bases short and J 5 bases short, with 16 bases between. The CDR3 sequence: CASSYNVGVGTEAFF. Written as DNA, the CDR3 is TGTGCCAGCAGTTATAATGTGGGGGTGGGAACTGAAGCTTTCTTT.

This clone was recorded only once. The J gene is TRBJ2-1, the V gene TRBV30; tentative D call: TRBD2 (5 bases). Trimming pared 8 bases from V and 6 bases from J, leaving 20 bases between. Germline loops: CDR1 GTSNPN, CDR2 SVGIG (reference sequence). There are 14 residues in the CDR3. CDR3 protein: CAARHSARGNEQFF. The CDR3 DNA sequence: TGTGCCGCACGTCACTCTGCACGGGGCAATGAGCAGTTCTTC.